The 14 T cell receptor beta chains below were found in one sample sequenced in a study. MiXCR, applied by TCRdb to the RT-PCR reads, yields one record per CDR3 protein. There are about 700,000 distinct CDR3 sequences in the sample; 13% to 15% occur only once, and around 3.3% lies in the top ten. The material sequenced was memory CD4+ T cells from blood. These receptors originate from a female donor in good health, serving as a healthy control.

This clonotype was found a few times. The rearrangement joins TRBV20-1 to TRBJ1-1, with 9 bases matching TRBD1. V was pared by 6 bases and J by 11 bases, with 13 bases of the junction left unmatched. The CDR3 covers 13 residues. The germline V gene has CDR1 DFQATT and CDR2 SNEGSKA (reference sequence). CDR3 coding DNA: TGCAGTGCGCGAACCGGGACAGGGACTGTCGCTTTCTTT. Its protein is CSARTGTGTVAFF.

This clonotype was counted only a few times. The CDR3 region is CAITRTGGQFANNEQFF. The CDR3 bases are TGTGCCATCACCCGGACAGGGGGCCAATTCGCGAACAATGAGCAGTTCTTC. The chain joins TRBV10-3 to TRBJ2-1; TRBD1 agrees at 11 bases. Germline V gene lookup returns CDR1 ENHRY and CDR2 SYGVKD. V lost 7 bases to trimming and J lost 5 bases; unmatched junction nucleotides: 13. The CDR3 runs to 17 residues.

This clonotype turned up a few times. The chain combines TRBV5-6 with TRBJ2-7, with D possibly matching TRBD2 (6 bases). V was pared by 0 bases and J by 6 bases, with 19 bases between. The CDR3 is 16 amino acids. CDR1 SGHDT and CDR2 YYEEEE come from the germline V gene. Written as DNA, the CDR3 is TGTGCCAGCAGCTTGGTTTTGGCCGGGAGTAATAGCGAGCAGTACTTC. Its protein is CASSLVLAGSNSEQYF.

This clonotype has just a few counts. The V and J genes are TRBV28 and TRBJ1-1, with TRBD1 as a possible D gene (6 bases). V was cut by 8 bases and J by 7 bases, with 17 bases left in between. The CDR3 is 13 residues long. CDR1 MDHEN and CDR2 SYDVKM come from the germline V gene. DNA of the CDR3: TGTGCCAGCCTGGAGGGGGTCTATTATGAAGCTTTCTTT. It translates to CASLEGVYYEAFF.

This clonotype was seen a handful of times. The J gene is TRBJ1-2, the V gene TRBV19; D is undetermined. The V gene lost 7 bases and the J gene lost 2 bases, with 17 bases spanning the gap. CDR1 and CDR2 from the germline V gene are LNHDA and SQIVND (reference sequence). The CDR3 contains 15 residues. The CDR3 DNA follows: TGTGCCAGTACCCCAGTCTTCGAGGGAAACTATGGCTACACCTTC. As protein: CASTPVFEGNYGYTF.

This clonotype turned up a few times. The chain couples TRBV20-1 to TRBJ1-5; weak D call: TRBD1 (5 bases). Germline assignment: CDR1 DFQATT and CDR2 SNEGSKA (reference sequence). Trimming removed 3 bases at V and 0 bases at J, with 12 bases between. The CDR3 loop spans 15 amino acids. Here the CDR3 reads CSASSTDYSNQPQHF. The CDR3 DNA reads as TGCAGTGCTAGTTCGACAGACTATAGCAATCAGCCCCAGCATTTT.

This clonotype was counted ten times or more. V usage is TRBV6-5 and J usage is TRBJ1-4, with 7 bases identical to TRBD1. Germline V gene data show CDR1 as MNHEY and CDR2 as SVGAGI. The CDR3 is 14 amino acids. The junction had 9 bases not matched to a gene; V was cut back by 7 bases and J by 7 bases. CDR3 region: CASKTGNAGEKLFF. The DNA of the CDR3 is TGTGCCAGCAAGACAGGGAATGCAGGTGAAAAACTGTTTTTT.

This rearrangement joins TRBV12-3 or TRBV12-4 to TRBJ2-7; 8 positions match TRBD1. V shed 8 bases and J 8 bases; nucleotides not matched to a gene: 17. There are 15 residues in the CDR3. CDR3 loop: CASGHRGTGVAKQYF. DNA of the CDR3: TGTGCCAGCGGCCATAGGGGGACAGGAGTGGCAAAGCAGTACTTC.

V usage is TRBV20-1 and J usage is TRBJ2-1; 8 bases are shared with TRBD2. Germline CDR1 and CDR2: DFQATT and SNEGSKA (reference sequence). The CDR3 covers 16 residues. V lost 0 bases and J lost 4; bases outside the gene matches: 8. CDR3 sequence (DNA): TGCAGTGCTAGAGATCTACCGGGAGGGCGTTACAATGAGCAGTTCTTC. This sequence encodes CSARDLPGGRYNEQFF.

The gene calls are TRBV30 and TRBJ2-7; D remains ambiguous. Germline values: CDR1 GTSNPN, CDR2 SVGIG (reference sequence). This CDR3 has 13 residues. Trimming removed 0 bases from V and 4 bases from J, with 10 bases in between. In DNA, the CDR3 is TGTGCCTGGAGTGTACTACGGCCGTACGAGCAGTACTTC. Amino acid sequence: CAWSVLRPYEQYF.

The V and J genes are TRBV5-1 and TRBJ1-6; D possibly corresponds to TRBD1 (6 bases). From germline, CDR1 is SGHRS and CDR2 YFSETQ. The CDR3 has 14 residues. V was trimmed by 0 bases and J by 7 bases, leaving 8 bases between them. CDR3 sequence reads: CASSLAGENSPLHF. CDR3 coding DNA: TGCGCCAGCAGCTTGGCAGGGGAGAATTCACCCCTCCACTTT.

This chain uses TRBV28 with TRBJ1-2; D might be TRBD1 (6 bases). Per germline, CDR1 MDHEN and CDR2 SYDVKM. The CDR3 totals 12 residues. The germline V and J ends were trimmed by 10 bases and 7 bases, with 16 bases remaining between them. The CDR3 loop is CATFRSGAGYTF. DNA of the CDR3: TGTGCCACCTTCAGGTCGGGGGCTGGCTACACCTTC.

V and J are TRBV20-1 and TRBJ1-5; 10 nucleotides align to TRBD1. The CDR3 is made up of 16 amino acids. Unmatched junction bases numbered 13, after V lost 7 bases and J lost 4 bases. The germline V gene encodes CDR1 DFQATT and CDR2 SNEGSKA (reference sequence). The CDR3 region has the DNA TGCAGTGTTACGCCCGGGACAGGGGCGTTAAATCAGCCCCAGCATTTT. This codes for CSVTPGTGALNQPQHF.

This clonotype appeared a few times. V gene TRBV7-2 combines with J gene TRBJ2-5; 7 bases map to TRBD2. Germline-derived CDR1 and CDR2 are SGHTA and FQGNSA. The CDR3 is 15 residues long. The V gene end was trimmed by 3 bases and the J gene end by 4 bases; junction bases not matched to a gene: 8. The CDR3 spells CASSLKGLQGETQYF. The CDR3 coding sequence is TGTGCCAGCAGCTTGAAGGGACTACAAGGAGAGACCCAGTACTTC. The full variable domain, completed using reference TRBV7-2 and TRBJ2-5, is GAGVSQSPSNKVTEKGKDVELRCDPISGHTALYWYRQSLGQGLEFLIYFQGNSAPDKSGLPSDRFSAERTGGSVSTLTIQRTQQEDSAVYLCASSLKGLQGETQYFGPGTRLLVL.